This TCR beta chain was retrieved from a study of blood T cell repertoires in COVID-19. Study information: Specimens from acute and convalescent COVID-19 originated in the United States, Italy and Spain. PBMCs, B-cell-depleted T cells, or T cells were the source of the cDNA or gDNA that made up the material.

Germline V CDR1 and CDR2: SGHDN, FVKESK. There are 14 residues in the CDR3. V gave up 4 bases and J gave up 8 bases; unmatched junction bases: 7. TCRdb's copy holds only in-frame clones and misses some; the assay was immunoSEQ multiplex PCR. The sample lists nearly 350,000 clones; about 86% were seen once. This chain joins TRBV14 and TRBJ1-4; 7 bases line up with TRBD1. This sequence originates from a man aged 30 to 45 with active or convalescent COVID-19. The specimen was peripheral blood. The CDR3, as DNA: TGTGCCAGCAGCCCTCGACAGGGTGACGAAAAACTGTTTTTT. Translated, it gives CASSPRQGDEKLFF.